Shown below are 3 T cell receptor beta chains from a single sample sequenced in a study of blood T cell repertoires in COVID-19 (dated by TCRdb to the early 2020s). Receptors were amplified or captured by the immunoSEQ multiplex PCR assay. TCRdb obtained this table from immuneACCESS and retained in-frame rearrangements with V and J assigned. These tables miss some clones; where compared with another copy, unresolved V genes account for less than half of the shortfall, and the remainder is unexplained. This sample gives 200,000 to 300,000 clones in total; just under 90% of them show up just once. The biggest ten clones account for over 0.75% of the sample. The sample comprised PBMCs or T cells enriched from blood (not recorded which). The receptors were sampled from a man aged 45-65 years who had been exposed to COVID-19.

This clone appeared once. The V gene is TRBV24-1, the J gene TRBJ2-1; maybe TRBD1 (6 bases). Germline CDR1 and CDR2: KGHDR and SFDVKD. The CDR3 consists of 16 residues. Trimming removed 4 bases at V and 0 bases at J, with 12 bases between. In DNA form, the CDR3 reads TGTGCCACCAGTGACCCAGGGGCCGGCTCCTACAATGAGCAGTTCTTC. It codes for CATSDPGAGSYNEQFF.

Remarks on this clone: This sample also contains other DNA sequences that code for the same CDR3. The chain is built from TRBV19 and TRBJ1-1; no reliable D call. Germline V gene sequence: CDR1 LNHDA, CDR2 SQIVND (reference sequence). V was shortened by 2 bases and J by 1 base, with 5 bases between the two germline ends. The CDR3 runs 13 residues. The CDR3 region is CASSINRNTEAFF. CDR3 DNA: TGTGCCAGTAGTATAAACAGGAACACTGAAGCTTTCTTT. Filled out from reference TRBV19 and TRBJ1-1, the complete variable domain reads DGGITQSPKYLFRKEGQNVTLSCEQNLNHDAMYWYRQDPGQGLRLIYYSQIVNDFQKGDIAEGYSVSREKKESFPLTVTSAQKNPTAFYLCASSINRNTEAFFGQGTRLTVV.

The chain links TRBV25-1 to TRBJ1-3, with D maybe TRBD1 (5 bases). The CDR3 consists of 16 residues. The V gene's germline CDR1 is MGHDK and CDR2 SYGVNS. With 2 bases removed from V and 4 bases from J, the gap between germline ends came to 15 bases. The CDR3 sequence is CASSEIGGQGGNTIYF. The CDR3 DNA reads TGTGCCAGCAGTGAAATTGGTGGGCAGGGCGGAAACACCATATATTTT.